Each of the 4 T cell receptor beta chains below was sequenced from the same sample in a study of blood T cell repertoires in COVID-19. The data were produced by immunoSEQ multiplex PCR, yet TCRdb's version contains in-frame clones alone and is incomplete. The sample holds fewer than 350,000 clones, approximately 85% seen once. Sequencing used peripheral blood. These receptors all come from a man in his late teens or twenties with active or convalescent COVID-19.

V and J are TRBV12-3 or TRBV12-4 and TRBJ1-1, with D unresolved. The CDR3 consists of 12 residues. The V end lost 5 bases, the J end lost 6 bases, and 10 bases lay between the germline ends. CDR3 bases: TGTGCCAGCAGTGAAGTGAGCCCTGAAGCTTTCTTT. Residues: CASSEVSPEAFF.

This clone came up once. The rearrangement joins TRBV6-2 or TRBV6-3 to TRBJ1-5; 7 bases are a match to TRBD1. V dropped 5 bases and J dropped 3; count of bases not matched to a gene: 4. The CDR3 is 14 residues long. Germline V CDR1 and CDR2: MNHEY, SVGEGT. CDR3 sequence reads: CASSRDSHNQPQHF. Here the CDR3 DNA reads TGTGCCAGCAGTAGGGACAGTCACAATCAGCCCCAGCATTTT.

V is TRBV14 and J is TRBJ1-2; perhaps TRBD1 as D (6 bases). The V gene lost 3 bases and the J gene lost 8 bases, with 16 bases spanning the gap. CDR1 and CDR2 (germline): SGHDN, FVKESK. The CDR3 is 14 residues long. CDR3 DNA sequence: TGTGCCAGCAGCCAGGCGGGGGGCCTGCGCGGCTACACCTTC. It encodes CASSQAGGLRGYTF.

This clone has more than one count but fewer than ten. This rearrangement joins TRBV25-1 to TRBJ1-1; D unresolved. The CDR3 spans 13 residues. The germline V gene encodes CDR1 MGHDK and CDR2 SYGVNS. V was clipped by 11 bases and J by 0 bases, with 13 bases between them. As DNA, the CDR3 is TGTGCCTCCCACGGAGTACTGAACACTGAAGCTTTCTTT. This encodes CASHGVLNTEAFF. Complete variable domain (other parts from reference TRBV25-1 and TRBJ1-1): EADIYQTPRYLVIGTGKKITLECSQTMGHDKMYWYQQDPGMELHLIHYSYGVNSTEKGDLSSESTVSRIRTEHFPLTLESARPSHTSQYLCASHGVLNTEAFFGQGTRLTVV.